The clone carrying this T cell receptor beta chain has just one count. Its antigen is currently unknown. Before any sequencing was done, the ViraFEST assay used viral peptide pools to expand antigen-specific CD4+ T cells. CD4+ T cells were isolated after 10 days of culture. All study participants received two doses of BNT162b2 or mRNA-1273 vaccine. Having tested negative for nucleocapsid antibodies, the vaccine recipients showed no prior SARS-CoV-2 infection. IL-2 at roughly 9.7 IU/ml and peptides at roughly 10 ug/ml were added to cultured PBMC, fewer than 2.5 million per well. The authors replaced half the medium with IL-2 medium on days 3 and 7. This record comes from a study of vaccination effects on CD4 cells after COVID-19. Overall study results and limits: Early post-infection timepoints were missing from the study, which also had few convalescent patients.

Per the germline V gene, CDR1 is LNHDA and CDR2 is SQIVND (reference sequence). The CDR3 runs to 15 residues. The J segment lost 4 bases and the V segment lost 4 bases, leaving 5 bases of the junction unmatched. Sequencing used immunoSEQ multiplex PCR; TCRdb keeps in-frame clones, though not all of them. Of tens of thousands of clones in the sample, roughly 77% were seen once. This sequence originates from a human donor who received a COVID-19 vaccine. Sequenced here: CD4+ T cells from PBMCs cultured with HCoV-229E spike peptides, sampled after COVID-19 vaccination. The rearrangement joins TRBV19 to TRBJ2-7; 12 bases agree with TRBD1. CDR3 coding DNA: TGTGCCAGTAGTACCCAGGGACAGGGGGCGTACGAGCAGTACTTC. Protein product: CASSTQGQGAYEQYF.